This passage covers 22 T cell receptor beta chains from one sample sequenced in a study of long-term antiretroviral therapy in people with HIV (dated 2022 in TCRdb). Sequencing of the TRB variable region was done with the immunoSEQ hsTCRB v3.0 assay at survey level resolution. What TCRdb holds here is the immuneACCESS table cut down to in-frame rearrangements. Part of the clones is not present; checked against another copy, under half of the missing clones reflect an unresolved V gene, and the others are unexplained. This sample gives tens of thousands of clones in total; roughly 93% of them show up just once. About 3.9% of the sample belongs to the ten largest clones. The sample in question was unsorted PBMCs, obtained 4.1 years after starting antiretroviral therapy. All receptors derive from a woman aged 50 to 65 with HIV.

The chain links TRBV6-5 to TRBJ2-1, with 7 bases that match TRBD1. Germline V CDR1 and CDR2: MNHEY, SVGAGI. There are 15 residues in the CDR3. Trimming at V came to 6 bases and at J to 8 bases, leaving 13 bases not matched to a gene. CDR3 loop: CASRRQGDLGDEQFF. In DNA, the CDR3 is TGTGCCAGCAGACGACAGGGAGACTTGGGGGATGAGCAGTTCTTC.

The chain joins TRBV9 to TRBJ2-5; 8 bases are a match to TRBD2. The V gene's germline CDR1 is SGDLS and CDR2 YYNGEE. This CDR3 region has 17 residues. Losses at the gene ends were 4 bases for V and 7 bases for J; bases not matched to a gene: 18. The CDR3 here is CASSPYLESGGRGTQYF. CDR3 nucleotide sequence: TGTGCCAGCAGCCCGTATCTGGAAAGCGGGGGACGAGGGACCCAGTACTTC.

The rearrangement uses TRBV29-1 and TRBJ2-2, with 12 nucleotides matching TRBD2. CDR3 length equals 14 residues. The V segment lost 6 bases and the J segment 7 bases; nucleotides outside the gene matches: 6. CDR1 is SQVTM and CDR2 is ANQGSEA in the germline V gene. CDR3 DNA: TGCAGCGTGGGTCGGACTAGCGGGGTCGGGGAGCTGTTTTTT. Amino acid sequence: CSVGRTSGVGELFF.

The CDR3 sequence is CAISVVQLANEQYF. For the CDR3, the DNA is TGTGCCATCAGTGTTGTTCAGTTGGCTAACGAGCAGTACTTC. V is TRBV10-3 and J is TRBJ2-7; D not certain. In germline, CDR1 is ENHRY, CDR2 SYGVKD. V was shortened by 4 bases and J by 5 bases, with 15 bases between the two germline ends. The CDR3 has 14 residues.

The V and J genes are TRBV2 and TRBJ2-3; TRBD1 is a possible D gene (6 bases). The ends were cut back, 4 bases at V and 3 bases at J, with 8 bases in the middle. CDR1 is SNHLY and CDR2 is FYNNEI in the germline V gene. The CDR3 is 13 residues long. CDR3 bases: TGTGCCAGCAGTGGGGGACAAACAGATACGCAGTATTTT. Translated, it gives CASSGGQTDTQYF.

This chain uses TRBV30 with TRBJ1-5; TRBD1 aligns across 7 bases. The CDR3 has 16 amino acids. The germline V gene has CDR1 GTSNPN and CDR2 SVGIG (reference sequence). V gave up 1 base and J gave up 0 bases; unmatched junction bases: 6. The DNA for the CDR3 is TGTGCCTGGAGTGCATTTGGGACAGATAGCAATCAGCCCCAGCATTTT. Translated, it gives CAWSAFGTDSNQPQHF.

The chain recombines TRBV7-6 with TRBJ2-7; the match to TRBD1 covers 10 bases. V trimming: 0 bases; J trimming: 5 bases; junction bases outside the gene matches: 10. CDR1 and CDR2 from the germline V gene are SGHVS and FNYEAQ. The CDR3 covers 17 residues. The CDR3 DNA sequence: TGTGCCAGCAGCTTAGCGAAGCCCGGGACAGGGGCCAACGAGCAGTACTTC. Protein: CASSLAKPGTGANEQYF. Filled out from reference TRBV7-6 and TRBJ2-7, the complete variable domain reads GAGVSQSPRYKVTKRGQDVALRCDPISGHVSLYWYRQALGQGPEFLTYFNYEAQQDKSGLPNDRFSAERPEGSISTLTIQRTEQRDSAMYRCASSLAKPGTGANEQYFGPGTRLTVT.

J is TRBJ2-1 and V is TRBV30; 8 bases match TRBD2. The V segment lost 5 bases and the J segment 1 base; nucleotides outside the gene matches: 10. Germline V lookup: CDR1 GTSNPN, CDR2 SVGIG (reference sequence). The CDR3 extends over 16 amino acids. CDR3 in amino acids: CAWGPTGGPSYNEQFF. CDR3 nucleotide sequence: TGTGCCTGGGGGCCCACGGGGGGGCCTTCCTACAATGAGCAGTTCTTC.

The V call is TRBV29-1, the J call TRBJ1-1; 7 bases align to TRBD1. From germline, CDR1 is SQVTM and CDR2 ANQGSEA. V lost 4 bases to trimming and J lost 3 bases; unmatched junction nucleotides: 8. The CDR3 has 14 residues. The CDR3 sequence: CSVAPPGQYTEAFF. The CDR3 bases are TGCAGCGTTGCCCCTCCGGGACAGTACACTGAAGCTTTCTTT.

V is TRBV9 and J is TRBJ2-1; 8 bases fit TRBD1. Germline V gene lookup returns CDR1 SGDLS and CDR2 YYNGEE. V lost 0 bases to trimming and J lost 7 bases; unmatched junction nucleotides: 6. The CDR3 extends over 15 amino acids. CDR3: CASSVDPGGLNEQFF. The CDR3 DNA reads TGTGCCAGCAGCGTAGATCCAGGGGGCCTGAATGAGCAGTTCTTC.

This chain connects TRBV5-8 to TRBJ2-7; D perhaps matches TRBD2 (7 bases). V was clipped by 6 bases and J by 2 bases, with 18 bases between them. From germline, CDR1 is SGHTS and CDR2 YDEGEE. The CDR3 is 15 residues long. CDR3 sequence: CASIPLGGGTYEQYF. The CDR3 nucleotides read TGTGCCAGCATCCCCCTAGGGGGGGGCACCTACGAGCAGTACTTC.

The chain has TRBV29-1 and TRBJ2-2; 10 bases line up with TRBD2. V shed 7 bases and J 7 bases; nucleotides not matched to a gene: 9. This CDR3 spans 14 amino acids. CDR1 is SQVTM, CDR2 ANQGSEA, per germline. CDR3 nucleotides: TGCAGCGCCGGAGCGGGGGGGCTTGACGGGGAGCTGTTTTTT. Its protein product is CSAGAGGLDGELFF.

This clone was observed a single time. The rearrangement uses TRBV19 and TRBJ1-4; TRBD1 agrees at 9 bases. The CDR3 covers 17 residues. Trimming cost V 10 bases and J 0 bases; bases outside gene matches: 12. Germline CDR1 LNHDA, CDR2 SQIVND (reference sequence). CDR3 in amino acids: CATQKRTGDSTNEKLFF. The DNA for the CDR3 is TGTGCCACACAAAAGAGGACAGGGGACTCAACTAATGAAAAACTGTTTTTT.

This sequence joins TRBV29-1 and TRBJ2-1; TRBD1 agrees at 9 bases. The CDR3 is 12 amino acids. The trim removed 6 bases at V and 6 bases at J, leaving 3 bases unmatched. From germline, CDR1 is SQVTM and CDR2 ANQGSEA. CDR3 residues: CSVDRGGNEQFF. CDR3 in DNA: TGCAGCGTAGACAGGGGGGGCAATGAGCAGTTCTTC.

CDR3 sequence: CASTTGGGAPPAGTQYF. CDR3 in DNA: TGTGCCAGCACTACGGGTGGAGGGGCCCCCCCCGCGGGTACGCAGTATTTT. This chain uses TRBV5-4 with TRBJ2-3; D is possibly TRBD2 (6 bases). CDR1 and CDR2 from the germline V gene are SGHNT and YYREEE (reference sequence). The CDR3 covers 17 residues. The V end lost 6 bases, the J end lost 8 bases, and 28 bases lay between the germline ends. Complete variable domain (other parts from reference TRBV5-4 and TRBJ2-3): ETGVTQSPTHLIKTRGQQVTLRCSSQSGHNTVSWYQQALGQGPQFIFQYYREEENGRGNFPPRFSGLQFPNYSSELNVNALELDDSALYLCASTTGGGAPPAGTQYFGPGTRLTVL.

The chain recombines TRBV12-5 with TRBJ1-4; TRBD1 might be the D (5 bases). From germline, CDR1 is LGHNT and CDR2 FRNRAP. This CDR3 is 14 amino acids long. V was shortened by 6 bases and J by 2 bases, with 10 bases between the two germline ends. For the CDR3, the DNA is TGTGCTAGTGGACAACAGGTTACTAATGAAAAACTGTTTTTT. This sequence encodes CASGQQVTNEKLFF.

This clone appeared a single time. The V gene is TRBV7-2, the J gene TRBJ2-5; maybe TRBD2 (6 bases). The CDR3 totals 15 residues. Trimming left V 0 bases short and J 1 base short, with 9 bases between. CDR1 is SGHTA, CDR2 FQGNSA, per germline. The DNA of the CDR3 is TGTGCCAGCAGCTTAGCAGCGGGTGTCCAAGAGACCCAGTACTTC. Its protein is CASSLAAGVQETQYF.

This chain connects TRBV11-2 to TRBJ2-3; D gene unclear. The CDR3 has 13 amino acids. V shed 6 bases and J shed 2 bases, with 9 bases lying between them. Germline CDR1 SGHAT, CDR2 FQNNGV. The CDR3 loop reads CASSSAFTDTQYF. The CDR3 region has the DNA TGTGCCAGCAGTTCGGCATTCACAGATACGCAGTATTTT. The full variable domain, completed using reference TRBV11-2 and TRBJ2-3, is EAGVAQSPRYKIIEKRQSVAFWCNPISGHATLYWYQQILGQGPKLLIQFQNNGVVDDSQLPKDRFSAERLKGVDSTLKIQPAKLEDSAVYLCASSSAFTDTQYFGPGTRLTVL.

This chain connects TRBV6-5 to TRBJ1-6; D is ambiguous. Germline V CDR1 and CDR2: MNHEY, SVGAGI. This CDR3 comprises 15 residues. V was clipped by 3 bases and J by 9 bases, with 15 bases between them. Written as DNA, the CDR3 is TGTGCCAGCAGTTATGCAGCCGTAGGAGGTTCACCCCTCCACTTT. Translated: CASSYAAVGGSPLHF.

This rearrangement joins TRBV13 to TRBJ2-3; the D call may be TRBD1 or TRBD2 (5 bases each). Trimming cost V 4 bases and J 3 bases, with 5 bases left between them. The CDR3 has 12 amino acids. Germline V gene sequence: CDR1 PRHDT, CDR2 FYEKMQ (reference sequence). The CDR3 sequence is CASSWGTDTQYF. Here the CDR3 DNA reads TGTGCCAGCAGCTGGGGGACAGATACGCAGTATTTT.

This chain uses TRBV6-5 with TRBJ2-7, with 9 bases matching TRBD2. Germline V gene sequence: CDR1 MNHEY, CDR2 SVGAGI. The CDR3 consists of 16 residues. V was clipped by 0 bases and J by 2 bases; unmatched bases: 5. The CDR3 sequence is CASSYSSGGRAYEQYF. Written as DNA, the CDR3 is TGTGCCAGCAGTTACTCTAGCGGGGGTAGGGCCTACGAGCAGTACTTC.

This clone was detected only once. The rearrangement joins TRBV11-1 to TRBJ2-3; D perhaps matches TRBD1 (7 bases). Trimming pared 4 bases from V and 4 bases from J, leaving 15 bases between. There are 15 residues in the CDR3. In germline, CDR1 is SGHAT, CDR2 FQDESV (reference sequence). The CDR3 DNA sequence: TGTGCCAGCAGCTCCCAGGGGGGTAACCCAGATACGCAGTATTTT. As protein: CASSSQGGNPDTQYF.